A selection of T cell receptor beta chains follows, all from one sample in a study of T cell repertoires in cytomegalovirus infection. Antigen specificity for these receptors is unknown. One entry per CDR3 protein, called by TCRdb with MiXCR from the reads. The table includes 800,000 to 950,000 distinct CDR3 sequences, 32% detected once. Here the sequenced sample was cultured CD8+ T cells from PBMCs, taken from culture after CMV antigen stimulation. These receptor sequences come from a human donor in good health (CMV status not recorded). Some clones in this sample may be carry-over from other donors' samples. CDR3s leave out the opening cysteine and the closing phenylalanine or tryptophan. Each record gives: CDR3 length, J gene, V gene, CDR3 protein.

15 | TRBJ1-6 | TRBV23-1 | ASSRHFAGPHRSPLH
11 | TRBJ2-3 | TRBV5-4 | ASSAKSTDTQY
12 | TRBJ1-1 | TRBV27 | ASSFRGGFTEAF
12 | TRBJ1-6 | TRBV10-3 | AISESGSVSPLH
14 | TRBJ1-6 | TRBV19 | ASSVTGGGVNSPLH
14 | TRBJ1-2 | TRBV19 | ASSIVRTGRRNGYT
13 | TRBJ2-3 | TRBV5-1 | ASSGLTSGGDTQY
13 | TRBJ2-3 | TRBV7-6 | ASSLVAGAQDTQY
11 | TRBJ1-2 | TRBV20-1 | SARGGAVSGYT
9 | TRBJ1-2 | TRBV2 | ASRSFYGYT
14 | TRBJ1-3 | TRBV6-6 | ASSYGEVLSGNTIY
13 | TRBJ2-1 | TRBV28 | ASRRAAAYYNEQF
14 | TRBJ2-1 | TRBV7-9 | ANRKRGTSGGDEQF
13 | TRBJ1-2 | TRBV19 | ASSIVDRGHDGYT
11 | TRBJ1-2 | TRBV2 | ASSEVSGDGYT
14 | TRBJ2-1 | TRBV7-2 | ASTPVQGARYNEQF
13 | TRBJ1-2 | TRBV7-6 | ASRGRDKNNYGYT
14 | TRBJ1-6 | TRBV11-2 | ASRGQGSFYNSPLH
13 | TRBJ2-2 | TRBV7-2 | ASRPLPADTGELF
8 | TRBJ2-4 | TRBV6-1 | ASSGNIQY
15 | TRBJ1-4 | TRBV6-1 | ASSEALWGRDNEKLF
9 | TRBJ2-1 | TRBV6-1 | ASSQGFEQF
15 | TRBJ1-2 | TRBV7-2 | ASSPPGQEFLPYGYT
10 | TRBJ2-4 | TRBV6-2/TRBV6-3 | ASARGAGIQY
13 | TRBJ2-3 | TRBV20-1 | STGGTGGNSDTQY
11 | TRBJ2-2 | TRBV5-1 | ASRPRLAGELF
12 | TRBJ1-6 | TRBV5-1 | ASMTGTENSPLH
13 | TRBJ2-3 | TRBV4-1 | ASSLRTGNTDTQY
12 | TRBJ2-1 | TRBV4-1 | ASSQEATYNEQF
15 | TRBJ2-7 | TRBV4-2 | ASSQLGAGESSYEQY
11 | TRBJ2-7 | TRBV2 | ATPGTDPYEQY
15 | TRBJ2-1 | TRBV3-1 | ASSQVGDGSSYNEQF
13 | TRBJ2-1 | TRBV6-2/TRBV6-3 | ASSRGLANYNEQF
12 | TRBJ2-5 | TRBV5-5 | ASSADRAGETQY
11 | TRBJ2-3 | TRBV29-1 | SVEGDLTDTQY
13 | TRBJ2-1 | TRBV28 | ASSILAGGQSEQF
13 | TRBJ2-3 | TRBV28 | ASSLGLTSTDTQY
15 | TRBJ2-2 | TRBV7-9 | ASSISSGLTDAGELF
15 | TRBJ2-3 | TRBV6-1 | ASSDPPLAGGADTQY
14 | TRBJ2-3 | TRBV7-8 | ASSLAPQGLADTQY
13 | TRBJ1-5 | TRBV4-2 | ASSQVARSNQPQH
16 | TRBJ2-3 | TRBV7-6 | ASSSNKLGLRTTDTQY
14 | TRBJ2-6 | TRBV6-1 | ASSYDRFSGANVLT
10 | TRBJ1-1 | TRBV6-2/TRBV6-3 | ASSYGGAGSF
14 | TRBJ1-6 | TRBV4-2 | ASSLSRQGRNSPLH
11 | TRBJ2-7 | TRBV24-1 | ATSDHQGYEQY
10 | TRBJ2-7 | TRBV7-2 | ASSVDWAEQY
10 | TRBJ2-7 | TRBV2 | ASSEYGYEQY
14 | TRBJ2-3 | TRBV5-6 | ASSLEWRYSTDTQY
12 | TRBJ1-5 | TRBV27 | ASSLQGVNQPQH
14 | TRBJ1-3 | TRBV7-8 | ASSLVAGASGNTIY
12 | TRBJ2-3 | TRBV5-6 | ASSYGRPTDTQY
14 | TRBJ2-2 | TRBV6-1 | ASSESFVDWAGELF
9 | TRBJ2-5 | TRBV6-1 | ASRGLMTQY
12 | TRBJ1-4 | TRBV13 | ASSLGLGPGKLF
16 | TRBJ2-3 | TRBV6-6 | ASSLSGTSGAQLDTQY
13 | TRBJ1-4 | TRBV12-3/TRBV12-4 | ASSPRQSANEKLF
11 | TRBJ2-2 | TRBV27 | ASSFKGTGELF
11 | TRBJ1-1 | TRBV10-3 | AITKDGSGGAF